The 22 T cell receptor beta chains below all came from one sample that was sequenced in a study of T-cell memory formation after mild COVID-19 (dated by TCRdb to 2020 to 2023). The method behind the library was 5' RACE. The sequencer was an Illumina NovaSeq 6000. TCRdb reprocessed the public reads (quality trimming at Q25 with fastp, clone calling with MiXCR) and kept in-frame beta chains. Under each unique CDR3 protein, matching rows form one entry showing the most common genes and DNA. The sample contains roughly 140,000 distinct CDR3 sequences, 14% of them found a single time. More than 25% of the sample is taken by the ten largest. What was sequenced was PBMCs or a T cell subset sorted from them (not recorded which). The receptors derive from an adult woman who had mild COVID-19 (a few samples of this study predate the infection). The sample titles of this study are shuffled in the database, so cell type and time point are left out; the donor was told from shared clones.

This clonotype was detected only a few times. CDR3 DNA: TGTGCCAGCAGCCCGGGTTGGGGCAAAAACATTCAGTACTTC. Its translation is CASSPGWGKNIQYF. The rearrangement joins TRBV7-9 to TRBJ2-4; D gene ambiguous. V gave up 5 bases and J gave up 3 bases, with 11 bases separating them. Germline V gene data show CDR1 as SEHNR and CDR2 as FQNEAQ (reference sequence). The CDR3 contains 14 residues.

The rearrangement joins TRBV12-3 or TRBV12-4 to TRBJ2-3, with D tentatively TRBD1 or TRBD2 (6 bases each). CDR3 length equals 15 residues. Trimming shortened V by 6 bases and J by 2 bases, and 15 bases separated the two germline ends. The CDR3 loop is CASSSGGGNTDTQYF. The CDR3 DNA follows: TGTGCCAGCAGCTCCGGGGGCGGAAACACAGATACGCAGTATTTT.

In its sample, this clonotype was seen a few times. The genes are TRBV5-1 and TRBJ2-2; D remains ambiguous. CDR3 size: 13 residues. Trimming cost V 0 bases and J 7 bases, with 7 bases left between them. CDR1 SGHRS and CDR2 YFSETQ come from the germline V gene. The CDR3 sequence: CASSLALGGELFF. DNA of the CDR3: TGCGCCAGCAGCTTGGCGCTAGGCGGGGAGCTGTTTTTT.

V is TRBV24-1 and J is TRBJ2-4; TRBD2 aligns across 7 bases. Germline-derived CDR1 and CDR2 are KGHDR and SFDVKD. This CDR3 spans 20 amino acids. V was clipped by 5 bases and J by 0 bases; unmatched bases: 18. The CDR3 spells CATSAAGGGEGLLAKNIQYF. The DNA of the CDR3 is TGTGCCACCAGTGCCGCCGGGGGAGGGGAGGGGTTACTAGCCAAAAACATTCAGTACTTC.

The chain combines TRBV3-1 with TRBJ2-1; no clear D gene. CDR3 length: 11 amino acids. Per germline, CDR1 LGHDT and CDR2 YNNKEL (reference sequence). V was cut by 1 base and J by 7 bases, with 2 bases left in between. The DNA for the CDR3 is TGTGCCAGCAGCCAAGGTAATGAGCAGTTCTTC. This sequence encodes CASSQGNEQFF.

This clonotype was picked up a small number of times. The chain joins TRBV9 to TRBJ2-1; no definite D call. This CDR3 is 15 amino acids long. The V gene lost 0 bases and the J gene lost 11 bases, with 18 bases spanning the gap. Germline-derived CDR1 and CDR2 are SGDLS and YYNGEE. The CDR3 reads CASSVDPDGPMQQFF. Here the CDR3 DNA reads TGTGCCAGCAGCGTAGACCCGGACGGCCCAATGCAGCAGTTCTTC. The full variable domain, completed using reference TRBV9 and TRBJ2-1, is DSGVTQTPKHLITATGQRVTLRCSPRSGDLSVYWYQQSLDQGLQFLIQYYNGEERAKGNILERFSAQQFPDLHSELNLSSLELGDSALYFCASSVDPDGPMQQFFGPGTRLTVL.

The V gene is TRBV6-1, the J gene TRBJ1-1; a possible D gene is TRBD1 (5 bases). The CDR3 is made up of 15 amino acids. CDR1 and CDR2 (germline): MNHNS, SASEGT. V lost 0 bases to trimming and J lost 9 bases, with 17 bases between them. The CDR3 sequence: CASSEARGSTWQAFF. DNA of the CDR3: TGTGCCAGCAGTGAAGCGCGGGGGAGCACCTGGCAAGCTTTCTTT.

This clonotype occurred many times. The CDR3 coding sequence is TGTGCCAGCAGCCTCGACTCATACAATGAGCAGTTCTTC. This codes for CASSLDSYNEQFF. The J gene is TRBJ2-1, the V gene TRBV4-2; the D is unclear. The CDR3 loop spans 13 amino acids. CDR1 is LGHNA, CDR2 YNFKEQ, per germline. V dropped 4 bases and J dropped 4 bases, with 8 bases sitting between them.

This clonotype was detected a few times. This chain connects TRBV29-1 to TRBJ2-3; no definite D call. Trimming took off 4 bases at V and 5 bases at J, with 7 bases between the two ends. Per germline, CDR1 SQVTM and CDR2 ANQGSEA. The CDR3 is made up of 11 amino acids. The CDR3 DNA sequence: TGCAGCGTTGTTGACGAAGATACGCAGTATTTT. Translated: CSVVDEDTQYF.

The V gene is TRBV7-2, the J gene TRBJ2-2; 7 nucleotides match TRBD1. V lost 4 bases to trimming and J lost 2 bases; unmatched junction nucleotides: 7. The CDR3 totals 16 residues. Looked up from germline, CDR1 is SGHTA and CDR2 is FQGNSA. The DNA of the CDR3 is TGTGCCAGCAGCTCGTCGGGACAGCTAAACACCGGGGAGCTGTTTTTT. The encoded protein is CASSSSGQLNTGELFF.

In its sample, this clonotype was seen a few times. This chain connects TRBV11-2 to TRBJ2-7; D gene uncertain. In germline, CDR1 is SGHAT, CDR2 FQNNGV. Trimming cost V 4 bases and J 3 bases, with 10 bases left between them. The CDR3 consists of 13 residues. The CDR3 here is CASSSGNHYEQYF. The CDR3 bases are TGTGCCAGCAGCTCAGGAAACCACTACGAGCAGTACTTC. Filled out from reference TRBV11-2 and TRBJ2-7, the complete variable domain reads EAGVAQSPRYKIIEKRQSVAFWCNPISGHATLYWYQQILGQGPKLLIQFQNNGVVDDSQLPKDRFSAERLKGVDSTLKIQPAKLEDSAVYLCASSSGNHYEQYFGPGTRLTVT.

Only a few counts were recorded for this clonotype. The chain joins TRBV20-1 to TRBJ2-7; 10 bases map to TRBD1. Germline V CDR1 and CDR2: DFQATT, SNEGSKA (reference sequence). The J segment lost 7 bases and the V segment lost 1 base, leaving 13 bases of the junction unmatched. The CDR3 runs 16 residues. The CDR3 here is CSARVLRDRGPDEQYF. The CDR3 nucleotides are TGCAGTGCTAGAGTACTTCGAGACAGGGGGCCTGATGAGCAGTACTTC.

The chain joins TRBV7-9 to TRBJ2-1; D possibly matches TRBD1 or TRBD2 (6 bases each). Trimming stripped 5 bases from V and 0 bases from J, with 23 bases between. CDR3 size: 19 residues. From germline, CDR1 is SEHNR and CDR2 FQNEAQ (reference sequence). The CDR3 coding sequence is TGTGCCAGCAGCCCAGTGGCCCCGGTGGGGGGCCGCTCCTACAATGAGCAGTTCTTC. Translated, it gives CASSPVAPVGGRSYNEQFF.

In its sample, this clonotype was seen a few times. CDR3 bases: TGCGCCAGCAGCTTGGGTCGGCTAGCGGGAAATGAGCAGTTCTTC. Amino acid sequence: CASSLGRLAGNEQFF. The genes are TRBV5-1 and TRBJ2-1; 9 nucleotides align to TRBD2. CDR1 SGHRS and CDR2 YFSETQ come from the germline V gene. Unmatched junction bases numbered 5, after V lost 0 bases and J lost 7 bases. The CDR3 spans 15 residues. Looking up the rest from reference TRBV5-1 and TRBJ2-1 gives the full variable domain: KAGVTQTPRYLIKTRGQQVTLSCSPISGHRSVSWYQQTPGQGLQFLFEYFSETQRNKGNFPGRFSGRQFSNSRSEMNVSTLELGDSALYLCASSLGRLAGNEQFFGPGTRLTVL.

This clonotype was picked up a small number of times. The chain joins TRBV12-3 or TRBV12-4 to TRBJ2-1; D gene unclear. The CDR3 has 15 residues. Trimming pared 4 bases from V and 0 bases from J, leaving 10 bases between. The CDR3 loop is CASSSPQNSYNEQFF. The DNA of the CDR3 is TGTGCCAGCAGTTCACCCCAAAACTCCTACAATGAGCAGTTCTTC.

This clonotype has at least ten counts. The chain has TRBV7-6 and TRBJ2-5, with TRBD2 identical over 7 bases. There are 13 residues in the CDR3. Germline CDR1 reads SGHVS; CDR2 reads FNYEAQ. Trimming cost V 0 bases and J 5 bases; bases outside gene matches: 0. The CDR3 DNA sequence: TGTGCCAGCAGCTTAGCGGGAGGGGAGACCCAGTACTTC. This gives the protein CASSLAGGETQYF. Based on the CDR3 plus reference TRBV7-6 and TRBJ2-5, the full variable domain is GAGVSQSPRYKVTKRGQDVALRCDPISGHVSLYWYRQALGQGPEFLTYFNYEAQQDKSGLPNDRFSAERPEGSISTLTIQRTEQRDSAMYRCASSLAGGETQYFGPGTRLLVL.

The chain joins TRBV19 to TRBJ1-1; TRBD1 matches 7 bases. Germline assignment: CDR1 LNHDA and CDR2 SQIVND (reference sequence). V was pared by 0 bases and J by 3 bases, with 4 bases of the junction left unmatched. This CDR3 has 15 residues. Here the CDR3 DNA reads TGTGCCAGTAGTATAGAGACAGGGATCGACACTGAAGCTTTCTTT. Residues: CASSIETGIDTEAFF.

The rearrangement uses TRBV20-1 and TRBJ2-7, with TRBD2 as a possible D gene (6 bases). The CDR3 is 13 residues long. Looked up from germline, CDR1 is DFQATT and CDR2 is SNEGSKA (reference sequence). Trimming removed 4 bases at V and 3 bases at J, with 13 bases between. CDR3 region: CSATRDWNYEQYF. CDR3 coding DNA: TGCAGTGCTACTCGGGACTGGAACTACGAGCAGTACTTC.

In this sample, this clonotype turned up a few times. The rearrangement uses TRBV5-6 and TRBJ2-5, with D perhaps TRBD1 (5 bases). The CDR3 is made up of 15 amino acids. CDR1 SGHDT and CDR2 YYEEEE come from the germline V gene. Trimming pared 4 bases from V and 5 bases from J, leaving 18 bases between. CDR3 in DNA: TGTGCCAGCAGCGATTGGACATCCTCCCTGGAGACCCAGTACTTC. The encoded protein is CASSDWTSSLETQYF.

This clonotype occurred a few times. The CDR3 nucleotides are TGTGCCAGCAGTGAAACTAGCGGGGTTAACACCGGGGAGCTGTTTTTT. This translates into CASSETSGVNTGELFF. This rearrangement joins TRBV12-3 or TRBV12-4 to TRBJ2-2; TRBD2 agrees at 10 bases. The CDR3 is 16 amino acids. With 5 bases clipped from V and 2 bases from J, the junction kept 5 bases outside the gene matches.

This clonotype has a count of ten or more. The V call is TRBV18, the J call TRBJ2-7; D is uncertain. V lost 0 bases, J lost 5 bases, and 5 bases lay in between. The CDR3 is 12 residues long. CDR1 is KGHSH, CDR2 LQKENI, per germline. Here the CDR3 DNA reads TGTGCCAGCTCACCACCGAACCACGAGCAGTACTTC. Amino acid sequence: CASSPPNHEQYF.

The J gene is TRBJ2-7, the V gene TRBV12-3 or TRBV12-4; a weak D match, TRBD2 (6 bases). CDR3 length equals 16 residues. V lost 1 base and J lost 0, with 13 bases in between. CDR3 sequence (DNA): TGTGCCAGCAGTTTAGTGACTCCGGGACTCTCCTACGAGCAGTACTTC. Translated, it gives CASSLVTPGLSYEQYF.